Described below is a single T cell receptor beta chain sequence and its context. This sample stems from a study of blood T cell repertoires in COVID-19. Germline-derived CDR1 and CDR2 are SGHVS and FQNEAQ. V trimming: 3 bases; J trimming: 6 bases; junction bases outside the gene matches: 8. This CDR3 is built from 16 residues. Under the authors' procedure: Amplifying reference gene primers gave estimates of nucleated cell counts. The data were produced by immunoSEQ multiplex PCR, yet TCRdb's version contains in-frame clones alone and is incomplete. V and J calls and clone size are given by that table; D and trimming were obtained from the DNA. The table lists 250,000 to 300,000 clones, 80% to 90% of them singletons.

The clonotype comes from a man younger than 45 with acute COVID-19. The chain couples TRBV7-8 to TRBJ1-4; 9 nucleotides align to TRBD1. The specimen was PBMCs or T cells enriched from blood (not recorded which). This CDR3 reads CASSFDPGQGDEKLFF. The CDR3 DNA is TGTGCCAGCAGCTTCGACCCGGGACAGGGAGATGAAAAACTGTTTTTT.